This TCR beta chain derives from a study of blood T cell repertoires in COVID-19. The wider study: The United States, Italy and Spain were the sources of the acute and convalescent COVID-19 samples. T cells, B-cell-depleted T cells, or PBMCs supplied cDNA or gDNA.

The junction had 8 bases not matched to a gene; V was cut back by 6 bases and J by 2 bases. CDR3 length equals 16 residues. Germline V gives CDR1 SNHLY, CDR2 FYNNEI. The Seattle site enrolled patients during active infection and followed them longitudinally. Sequencing was performed with immunoSEQ multiplex PCR; in TCRdb, only in-frame clones are kept and a portion is missing. The sample consists of over 150,000 clones, around four fifths of them appearing once. Sequenced input: peripheral blood. The sequence was obtained from a woman of 80 years or more with COVID-19, enrolled during active disease. The rearrangement joins TRBV2 to TRBJ2-2, with TRBD1 matching 8 bases. The CDR3 protein is CASRTRQGRNTGELFF. The CDR3 DNA reads TGTGCCAGCAGGACCAGACAGGGGCGAAACACCGGGGAGCTGTTTTTT.